The next 14 T cell receptor beta chains were all read from a single sample in a study. A single record per CDR3 protein comes from TCRdb applying MiXCR to the 5' RACE reads. Of roughly 9,900 distinct CDR3 sequences in the sample, approximately 17% are singletons; the top ten hold around 4%. Treg sorting used a CD4+CD25+CD127-/low gate. The sequencing input was Tregs sorted from a lymph node. These receptors came from a female donor with breast cancer.

This clonotype is labeled as medium-sized. The rearrangement joins TRBV14 to TRBJ1-1, with D tentatively TRBD1 (5 bases). Germline V lookup: CDR1 SGHDN, CDR2 FVKESK. V lost 0 bases to trimming and J lost 10 bases, with 9 bases between them. The CDR3 sequence is 12 residues long. Written as DNA, the CDR3 is TGTGCCAGCAGCCAAGAAGGGACCCGAGCTTTCTTT. Translating it yields CASSQEGTRAFF.

By share of the sample, this clonotype is medium-sized (0.01 to 0.1%). V usage is TRBV6-1 and J usage is TRBJ2-1; D gene uncertain. V lost 6 bases and J lost 2, with 8 bases in between. Germline lookup yields CDR1 MNHNS and CDR2 SASEGT. The CDR3 is 13 residues long. CDR3 DNA sequence: TGTGCCAGCAGCGTCGACACCTACAATGAGCAGTTCTTC. Its protein is CASSVDTYNEQFF.

In regard to this clonotype: Just one base apart from a much larger clone, this may be a read error. The gene calls are TRBV2 and TRBJ2-1; D unresolved. CDR3 length equals 14 residues. From germline, CDR1 is SNHLY and CDR2 FYNNEI. The CDR3 bases are TGTGTCAGCAGTGGAGACCGAGCTTACAATGAGCAGTTCTTC. It specifies CVSSGDRAYNEQFF.

This clonotype was observed many times. One base away lies a much larger clone, so this may be a sequencing read error. The chain joins TRBV10-3 to TRBJ2-7; either TRBD1 or TRBD2 may supply D (5 bases each). CDR3 size: 13 residues. Trimming removed 7 bases at V and 5 bases at J, with 15 bases between. Germline loops: CDR1 ENHRY, CDR2 SYGVKD. The CDR3 loop is CAITSADNDEQYF. The CDR3 coding sequence is TGTGCCATCACGTCAGCGGACAACGACGAGCAGTACTTC.

This clonotype counts as medium-sized (0.01 to 0.1%). V is TRBV7-8 and J is TRBJ2-1, with 7 bases matching TRBD1. In germline, CDR1 is SGHVS, CDR2 FQNEAQ. This CDR3 region has 15 residues. Unmatched junction bases numbered 5, after V lost 3 bases and J lost 3 bases. The CDR3 region is CASSFTGDVYNEQFF. The CDR3 region has the DNA TGTGCCAGCAGCTTTACAGGGGATGTCTACAATGAGCAGTTCTTC.

This clonotype was counted many times. V is TRBV11-2 and J is TRBJ1-3; a possible D gene is TRBD1 (5 bases). CDR1 and CDR2 (germline): SGHAT, FQNNGV. CDR3 length: 17 residues. Trimming left V 0 bases short and J 0 bases short, with 12 bases between. The CDR3 spells CASSLDRGRDSGNTIYF. The CDR3 DNA reads TGTGCCAGCAGCTTAGATCGGGGACGGGACTCTGGAAACACCATATATTTT.

This clonotype came up a few times. No conserved phenylalanine or tryptophan is present at the end of the CDR3, so a read error is the likely explanation. The CDR3 spells CASSESGRGGVEQFL. The CDR3, as DNA: TGTGCCAGCAGTGAATCAGGTAGGGGAGGGGTGGAGCAGTTCCTC. This rearrangement joins TRBV25-1 to TRBJ2-1; TRBD2 agrees at 7 bases. The J segment lost 10 bases and the V segment lost 1 base, leaving 10 bases of the junction unmatched. CDR1 is MGHDK and CDR2 is SYGVNS in the germline V gene. The CDR3 is 15 amino acids.

Regarding this clonotype: This clone may be a read error of a much larger clone one base away. This chain links TRBV7-9 with TRBJ2-2, with D uncertain. Trimming pared 5 bases from V and 6 bases from J, leaving 4 bases between. The CDR3 has 11 residues. Germline V gene sequence: CDR1 SEHNR, CDR2 FQNEAQ (reference sequence). The CDR3 is CASSNSGELFF. The CDR3 region has the DNA TGTGCCAGCAGCAACTCCGGGGAGCTGTTTTTT.

This chain connects TRBV11-2 to TRBJ2-3; TRBD2 might be the D (7 bases). The CDR3 is 14 amino acids. The V and J ends lost 8 bases and 4 bases respectively, with 16 bases between them. Germline CDR1 SGHAT, CDR2 FQNNGV. CDR3 sequence reads: CASGGGSGADTQYF. As DNA, the CDR3 is TGTGCCAGCGGGGGCGGGAGTGGAGCAGATACGCAGTATTTT.

This clonotype has a handful of counts. This chain links TRBV29-1 with TRBJ2-1, with 8 bases matching TRBD1. V dropped 3 bases and J dropped 9; count of bases not matched to a gene: 10. The V gene's germline CDR1 is SQVTM and CDR2 ANQGSEA. The CDR3 loop spans 14 amino acids. The CDR3 sequence is CSVDLGQGIIEQFF. Here the CDR3 DNA reads TGCAGCGTTGATTTAGGACAGGGTATTATTGAGCAGTTCTTC.

This clonotype is classed as medium-sized (0.01 to 0.1%). The chain recombines TRBV27 with TRBJ2-5; tentatively, D is TRBD2 (5 bases). The germline V and J ends were trimmed by 2 bases and 5 bases, with 6 bases remaining between them. Germline CDR1 is MNHEY and CDR2 is SMNVEV (reference sequence). The CDR3 consists of 12 residues. The CDR3: CASSLPGETQYF. The CDR3 coding sequence is TGTGCCAGCAGTTTACCGGGGGAGACCCAGTACTTC.

This clonotype was detected many times. V gene TRBV21-1 combines with J gene TRBJ2-3. TRBV21-1 is a listed pseudogene. The CDR3 length is 10 residues. CDR3 sequence: CASIGDTQYF. The CDR3 DNA reads TGTGCCAGCATAGGAGATACGCAGTATTTT.

This clonotype was counted ten times or more. The rearrangement uses TRBV20-1 and TRBJ1-5; TRBD1 might be the D (6 bases). Germline loops: CDR1 DFQATT, CDR2 SNEGSKA (reference sequence). CDR3 length: 17 amino acids. V was trimmed by 6 bases and J by 4 bases, leaving 25 bases between them. The CDR3: CSAFQRGVDVGNQPQHF. Here the CDR3 DNA reads TGCAGTGCGTTCCAGAGGGGGGTCGATGTCGGAAATCAGCCCCAGCATTTT.

Notes on this clonotype: Given a much more abundant clone one base away, this may be a read error. The chain recombines TRBV12-3 or TRBV12-4 with TRBJ1-1, with D hard to call. This CDR3 comprises 14 residues. The V gene lost 0 bases and the J gene lost 4 bases, with 9 bases spanning the gap. This CDR3 is CASSLALGITEAFF. The CDR3 DNA is TGTGCCAGCAGTTTAGCGTTAGGAATCACTGAAGCTTTCTTT.